The next 6 T cell receptor beta chains were all read from a single sample in a study of T cells in tuberculosis. Stated time point: new active TB diagnosis, blood taken before or within 7 days of starting treatment. TCRdb's copy holds only in-frame clones and misses some; the assay was immunoSEQ multiplex PCR. The sample consists of about 35,000 clones, roughly nine tenths of them appearing once. The sequences come from PBMCs, collected at tuberculosis diagnosis. The receptor source for this set is an adult with tuberculosis.

This clone was observed a single time. This chain connects TRBV11-2 to TRBJ2-5, with 7 bases identical to TRBD1. Germline loops: CDR1 SGHAT, CDR2 FQNNGV. The CDR3 length is 16 residues. V was pared by 2 bases and J by 1 base, with 7 bases of the junction left unmatched. Written as DNA, the CDR3 is TGTGCCAGCAGCTTATATCCAGGGGGTGGCCAAGAGACCCAGTACTTC. It encodes CASSLYPGGGQETQYF.

This clone appeared a few times. The chain links TRBV28 to TRBJ1-6, with 11 bases identical to TRBD1. This CDR3 is 16 amino acids long. Germline values: CDR1 MDHEN, CDR2 SYDVKM. V dropped 4 bases and J dropped 10; count of bases not matched to a gene: 9. The CDR3 DNA reads as TGTGCCAGCAGTTCCATTCGGGACAGGGGGTACTCACCCCTCCACTTT. It encodes CASSSIRDRGYSPLHF.

This chain uses TRBV7-9 with TRBJ1-5; D not certain. Germline V gene data show CDR1 as SEHNR and CDR2 as FQNEAQ (reference sequence). The V end lost 2 bases, the J end lost 7 bases, and 9 bases lay between the germline ends. This CDR3 spans 13 amino acids. The CDR3 bases are TGTGCCAGCAGCTTATCGGGATCCCAGCCCCAGCATTTT. Its translation is CASSLSGSQPQHF.

This clone is a singleton in its sample. The chain joins TRBV2 to TRBJ2-7, with D tentatively TRBD1 (7 bases). Trimming took 7 bases from V and 2 from J, leaving 12 bases between them. There are 13 residues in the CDR3. Germline V gene data show CDR1 as SNHLY and CDR2 as FYNNEI. CDR3 DNA sequence: TGTGCCAGCACGGCAGGGGGGACCTACGAGCAGTACTTC. This encodes CASTAGGTYEQYF.

This rearrangement joins TRBV7-9 to TRBJ1-2; D possibly corresponds to TRBD1 (5 bases). Looked up from germline, CDR1 is SEHNR and CDR2 is FQNEAQ (reference sequence). The V and J ends lost 2 bases and 6 bases respectively, with 10 bases between them. The CDR3 is 13 amino acids. The CDR3 DNA follows: TGTGCCAGCAGCTTACATCTAGGGGATGGCTACACCTTC. Protein product: CASSLHLGDGYTF.

This rearrangement joins TRBV10-3 to TRBJ1-2; D not resolved. In germline, CDR1 is ENHRY, CDR2 SYGVKD. The CDR3 is 12 amino acids. With 0 bases removed from V and 8 bases from J, the gap between germline ends came to 7 bases. The chain's CDR3 is CAISESRYGYTF. CDR3 nucleotide sequence: TGTGCCATCAGTGAGTCGAGGTACGGCTACACCTTC.